This TCR beta chain was profiled in a study of tumor and adjacent non-tumor tissue in lung cancer. On this clonotype: This could be a read error, since a much larger clone is one nucleotide away.

This sample's RNA came from whole unsorted tissue. More than 3 cm separated this lung sample from the edge of the tumor. This CDR3 is built from 13 residues. Germline V CDR1 and CDR2: MNHEY, SVGAGI. V gave up 7 bases and J gave up 5 bases, with 12 bases separating them. Three rounds of nested PCR, following a modified ARM-PCR protocol, produced the TCRbeta library. TCRdb re-derived calls from the multiplex PCR reads in MiXCR, one entry per CDR3 protein. The sample includes around 100,000 distinct CDR3 sequences, more than 55% seen only once; the top ten take roughly a fifth. Sequenced sample: distant non-tumor lung tissue. The source is a man aged 25-40 years with non-small cell lung cancer. J is TRBJ1-5 and V is TRBV6-5; no reliable D call. The CDR3 sequence is CASNFSRDQPQHF. For the CDR3, the DNA is TGTGCCAGCAACTTCTCCCGGGATCAGCCCCAGCATTTT.